The sequence of this T cell receptor (beta chain) was determined in a study of OX40 agonist ivuxolimab in advanced cancers. Study details: Dose-escalation patients suffered from hepatocellular carcinoma, melanoma, renal cell or head and neck cancer. The group had a mean age of around 60 years, ranged from 23 to 79, and was 82.7% male.

The cohort excluded patients with autoimmune disease history or systemic immunosuppression. Overall study findings and caveats: Researchers report that CD8+ T cells had, on average, more expanded clones than CD4+.

This clone was seen only once. Its cognate antigen is unknown. Only in-frame clones appear in the TCRdb table, and some are missing; sequencing was by immunoSEQ multiplex PCR. This table holds roughly 56,000 clones, about 76% found once. CDR1 and CDR2 (germline): MNHNS, SASEGT. The ends lost 3 bases at V and 4 bases at J; junction bases unmatched: 6. The CDR3 has 15 amino acids. Sequencing used CD4+ or CD8+ T cells sorted from blood, obtained in a trial of the OX40 agonist ivuxolimab. This clonotype was sampled from an adult with an advanced solid tumor such as melanoma, head and neck, liver or kidney cancer. The chain links TRBV6-1 to TRBJ2-1, with TRBD1 matching over 7 bases. CDR3 sequence (DNA): TGTGCCAGCAGTGACTCCGGGACAGCGTACAATGAGCAGTTCTTC. This encodes CASSDSGTAYNEQFF.